These 24 T cell receptor beta chains were sequenced from one sample in a study of blood T cells in healthy people across ages. Using a J-beta primer mix together with a sample-barcoded 5' primer, a second PCR was run for roughly 7 to 12 cycles. TCRdb called the 5' RACE reads again in MiXCR, with one record for every CDR3 protein. The sample includes fewer than 800,000 distinct CDR3 sequences, approximately 30% of them seen just once. The sequenced sample was blood. The source is a woman over 75 in good health.

This clonotype was detected many times. The chain is built from TRBV7-9 and TRBJ1-2; D is ambiguous. The CDR3 runs to 13 residues. CDR1 and CDR2 (germline): SEHNR, FQNEAQ (reference sequence). Between the trimmed V and J ends, which lost 1 base and 8 bases, there was a span of 11 bases. The CDR3 bases are TGTGCCAGCAGCTTAGAACGGGGAAACGGCTACACCTTC. This translates into CASSLERGNGYTF.

This chain links TRBV30 with TRBJ2-6, with D perhaps TRBD1 or TRBD2 (5 bases each). CDR1 is GTSNPN, CDR2 SVGIG, per germline (reference sequence). Trimming removed 1 base from V and 0 bases from J, with 16 bases in between. The CDR3 is 18 amino acids. Written as DNA, the CDR3 is TGTGCCTGGAGTGCCGACCGGGGCCTACCCTCTGGGGCCAACGTCCTGACTTTC. It translates to CAWSADRGLPSGANVLTF.

This clonotype was recorded at least ten times. The chain has TRBV16 and TRBJ2-6; tentative D call: TRBD1 (5 bases). The germline V gene encodes CDR1 KGHSY and CDR2 FQNENV. The CDR3 is made up of 15 amino acids. Trimming left V 0 bases short and J 11 bases short, with 14 bases between. CDR3 in amino acids: CASSQSQAGHHVLTF. For the CDR3, the DNA is TGTGCCAGCAGCCAATCTCAAGCAGGGCACCACGTCCTGACTTTC.

The chain recombines TRBV5-1 with TRBJ2-1, with D maybe TRBD2 (5 bases). Trimming took 5 bases from V and 2 from J, leaving 14 bases between them. The CDR3 covers 15 residues. CDR1 SGHRS and CDR2 YFSETQ come from the germline V gene. The CDR3 DNA reads TGCGCCAGCAGTATTAGCGCGCGGGCCTACAATGAGCAGTTCTTC. The encoded protein is CASSISARAYNEQFF.

The table lists this clonotype with a few counts. A much more abundant neighbour one base away suggests this may be a read error. This chain joins TRBV7-2 and TRBJ2-1, with 12 nucleotides matching TRBD1. Trimming removed 2 bases from V and 7 bases from J; junction bases left unmatched: 9. This CDR3 is 17 amino acids long. The germline gives CDR1 SGHTA, CDR2 FQGNSA. The CDR3 protein is CASSLIVGQGARNEQFF. The CDR3 DNA follows: TGTGCCAGCAGCTTAATAGTGGGACAGGGGGCGCGAAATGAGCAGTTCTTC.

The V gene is TRBV24-1, the J gene TRBJ1-4; D remains unclear. The germline gives CDR1 KGHDR, CDR2 SFDVKD. There are 16 residues in the CDR3. Trimming cost V 3 bases and J 7 bases, with 17 bases left between them. CDR3: CATSDGEFGGTEKLFF. CDR3 DNA: TGTGCCACCAGTGATGGTGAATTTGGTGGTACTGAAAAACTGTTTTTT.

With respect to this clonotype: A much larger clone differs by one base, so this may be a read error. The rearrangement joins TRBV29-1 to TRBJ2-1, with 11 bases matching TRBD2. This CDR3 has 15 amino acids. The germline V gene encodes CDR1 SQVTM and CDR2 ANQGSEA. With V trimmed by 4 bases and J by 15 bases, 17 bases remained unmatched. The CDR3 sequence: CSVGDSGGAETGTFF. The CDR3 DNA is TGCAGCGTTGGAGATAGCGGGGGGGCCGAGACAGGGACGTTCTTC.

This clonotype was found many times. The rearrangement uses TRBV9 and TRBJ1-3; D gene ambiguous. This CDR3 contains 16 residues. Germline V lookup: CDR1 SGDLS, CDR2 YYNGEE. The germline V and J ends were trimmed by 1 base and 0 bases, with 11 bases remaining between them. The DNA for the CDR3 is TGTGCCAGCAGCGTAAGCCTCCGCGGCTCTGGAAACACCATATATTTT. Its translation: CASSVSLRGSGNTIYF.

This clonotype has ten or more counts. The chain carries TRBV7-8 and TRBJ2-7; 10 bases fit TRBD1. CDR1 and CDR2 (germline): SGHVS, FQNEAQ. Trimming took 5 bases from V and 7 from J; bases not matched to a gene: 11. This CDR3 contains 15 residues. CDR3 protein: CASSPGTGALGEQYF. CDR3 nucleotide sequence: TGTGCCAGCAGCCCCGGGACAGGGGCTCTCGGGGAGCAGTACTTC.

This clonotype was counted many times. The chain recombines TRBV2 with TRBJ1-5; 9 bases align to TRBD1. The junction had 7 bases not matched to a gene; V was cut back by 3 bases and J by 7 bases. CDR1 and CDR2 from the germline V gene are SNHLY and FYNNEI. The CDR3 length is 15 residues. The CDR3 sequence: CASSEEGTGRQPQHF. CDR3 nucleotides: TGTGCCAGCAGTGAGGAGGGGACAGGGCGACAGCCCCAGCATTTT.

A remark on this clonotype: One junction end does not reproduce the germline sequence, and a read error may be involved. The V gene is TRBV12-3 or TRBV12-4, the J gene TRBJ2-1; 11 positions agree with TRBD2. CDR3 length equals 16 residues. The CDR3 reads CASSPLLAGGNNKQFF. For the CDR3, the DNA is TGTGCCAGCAGTCCCTTGCTAGCGGGGGGAAACAATAAGCAGTTCTTC.

This clonotype was seen only once. The V and J genes are TRBV20-1 and TRBJ2-5; the D gene could be TRBD1 or TRBD2 (6 bases each). Germline V gives CDR1 DFQATT, CDR2 SNEGSKA (reference sequence). Trimming cost V 4 bases and J 10 bases, with 22 bases left between them. This CDR3 spans 14 amino acids. For the CDR3, the DNA is TGCAGTGCTATTCCGGACAGTCCACGGGGGATCCAGTACTTC. Translated: CSAIPDSPRGIQYF.

The chain is built from TRBV20-1 and TRBJ1-6; D call uncertain. The CDR3 runs to 15 residues. The germline V gene encodes CDR1 DFQATT and CDR2 SNEGSKA (reference sequence). V lost 0 bases to trimming and J lost 9 bases, with 15 bases between them. The CDR3 loop is CSARETTTYCSPLHF. CDR3 DNA: TGCAGTGCTAGAGAGACAACCACCTATTGTTCACCCCTCCACTTT.

This clonotype was counted a few times. The CDR3: CASSPNGPDTQYF. The CDR3 DNA reads as TGTGCCAGCAGCCCAAATGGGCCAGATACGCAGTATTTT. The chain carries TRBV7-3 and TRBJ2-3; D uncertain. The CDR3 is made up of 13 amino acids. The V end was cut by 5 bases, the J end by 4 bases, with 10 bases between. Germline V gives CDR1 SGHTA, CDR2 FQGTGA.

Note on this clonotype: The junction and the germline gene differ at one end; a read error may be behind it. The chain is built from TRBV5-5 and TRBJ2-2; possibly TRBD2 for D (6 bases). There are 14 residues in the CDR3. Looked up from germline, CDR1 is SGHKS and CDR2 is YYEKEE (reference sequence). The CDR3 bases are TGTGCCAGCAGCTTGTGGGGGGAGGACGGGGAGCGGTTTTTT. This translates into CASSLWGEDGERFF. Variable domain in full (rest from reference TRBV5-5 and TRBJ2-2): DAGVTQSPTHLIKTRGQQVTLRCSPISGHKSVSWYQQVLGQGPQFIFQYYEKEERGRGNFPDRFSARQFPNYSSELNVNALLLGDSALYLCASSLWGEDGERFFGEGSRLTVL.

CDR3: CASKQGNTEAFF. CDR3 DNA sequence: TGTGCCAGTAAACAGGGGAACACTGAAGCTTTCTTT. The rearrangement joins TRBV19 to TRBJ1-1; a weak D match, TRBD1 (6 bases). Trimming stripped 7 bases from V and 1 base from J, with 7 bases between. Per the germline V gene, CDR1 is LNHDA and CDR2 is SQIVND (reference sequence). The CDR3 contains 12 residues.

This clonotype was found once. CDR3 loop: CASSLGLTRQETQYF. For the CDR3, the DNA is TGTGCCAGCAGCTTGGGATTGACACGCCAAGAGACCCAGTACTTC. This chain uses TRBV7-2 with TRBJ2-4; D not certain. With the DNA end fitting TRBJ2-5 better, the J assignment may be wrong. CDR3 length equals 15 residues. Germline CDR1 and CDR2: SGHTA and FQGNSA.

This clonotype was observed at least ten times. The rearrangement uses TRBV7-8 and TRBJ1-5, with D unresolved. From germline, CDR1 is SGHVS and CDR2 FQNEAQ. This CDR3 has 15 residues. V lost 5 bases to trimming and J lost 2 bases, with 13 bases between them. Here the CDR3 DNA reads TGTGCCAGCAGCACCAGCGTAGGTGGCAATCAGCCCCAGCATTTT. Translated: CASSTSVGGNQPQHF.

This clonotype was counted at least ten times. The chain is built from TRBV9 and TRBJ1-1; D not resolved. The CDR3 loop spans 13 amino acids. Germline loops: CDR1 SGDLS, CDR2 YYNGEE. Trimming left V 0 bases short and J 4 bases short, with 7 bases between. CDR3 bases: TGTGCCAGCAGCGTAGGTGGGAGCACTGAAGCTTTCTTT. Its translation is CASSVGGSTEAFF. The full variable domain, with the rest looked up from reference TRBV9 and TRBJ1-1, is DSGVTQTPKHLITATGQRVTLRCSPRSGDLSVYWYQQSLDQGLQFLIQYYNGEERAKGNILERFSAQQFPDLHSELNLSSLELGDSALYFCASSVGGSTEAFFGQGTRLTVV.

This clonotype has a count of ten or more. This rearrangement joins TRBV4-1 to TRBJ1-5; D uncertain. Germline CDR1 reads MGHRA; CDR2 reads YSYEKL. The length of the CDR3 is 15 residues. Trimming took 4 bases from V and 0 from J, leaving 10 bases between them. CDR3 nucleotide sequence: TGCGCCAGCAGCCGCGACCCTTATAGCAATCAGCCCCAGCATTTT. This translates into CASSRDPYSNQPQHF.

This clonotype has ten or more counts. V is TRBV29-1 and J is TRBJ1-2; unclear D gene. CDR1 and CDR2 from the germline V gene are SQVTM and ANQGSEA. The CDR3 consists of 14 residues. The V end was cut by 3 bases, the J end by 4 bases, with 15 bases between. The CDR3 bases are TGCAGCGTTGATTTGGTAGGGATCGGCTATGGCTACACCTTC. This encodes CSVDLVGIGYGYTF.

The V and J genes are TRBV29-1 and TRBJ1-2; D gene ambiguous. The V gene lost 4 bases and the J gene lost 0 bases, with 12 bases spanning the gap. Germline values: CDR1 SQVTM, CDR2 ANQGSEA. The CDR3 loop spans 14 amino acids. As DNA, the CDR3 is TGCAGCGTTGTTGGCAGGATGACTAACTATGGCTACACCTTC. Protein: CSVVGRMTNYGYTF. Complete variable domain (other parts from reference TRBV29-1 and TRBJ1-2): SAVISQKPSRDICQRGTSLTIQCQVDSQVTMMFWYRQQPGQSLTLIATANQGSEATYESGFVIDKFPISRPNLTFSTLTVSNMSPEDSSIYLCSVVGRMTNYGYTFGSGTRLTVV.

Concerning this clonotype itself: The conserved closing phenylalanine or tryptophan is absent in this CDR3, likely reflecting a read error. V usage is TRBV28 and J usage is TRBJ2-4; D may correspond to TRBD1 or TRBD2 (5 bases each). V was trimmed by 6 bases and J by 5 bases, leaving 17 bases between them. The germline CDR1 and CDR2 sequences are MDHEN and SYDVKM. The CDR3 length is 15 residues. The CDR3 coding sequence is TGTGCCAGCAGCCCACACGGGGTGGGGGAAAACATTCAGTACTCC. This gives the protein CASSPHGVGENIQYS.

This clonotype was detected many times. This chain connects TRBV29-1 to TRBJ1-2; 7 positions match TRBD1. The V segment lost 6 bases and the J segment 2 bases; nucleotides outside the gene matches: 3. In germline, CDR1 is SQVTM, CDR2 ANQGSEA. The CDR3 runs to 12 residues. CDR3 coding DNA: TGCAGCGTCCCACAGGGGAACTATGGCTACACCTTC. Amino acids: CSVPQGNYGYTF. The full variable domain, with the rest looked up from reference TRBV29-1 and TRBJ1-2, is SAVISQKPSRDICQRGTSLTIQCQVDSQVTMMFWYRQQPGQSLTLIATANQGSEATYESGFVIDKFPISRPNLTFSTLTVSNMSPEDSSIYLCSVPQGNYGYTFGSGTRLTVV.